The rows below give T cell receptor beta chains drawn from one sample of a study of technical replicates of blood from a handful of donors. Assay: immunoSEQ multiplex PCR; the TCRdb copy retains only in-frame clones and omits some. The repertoire holds about 59,000 clones, with 85% to 95% as singletons. Sequencing was done on a sample of PBMCs. The receptors come from a human donor in good health. Some clones in this sample may be carry-over from other donors' samples. The CDR3 runs from the conserved cysteine through the conserved F or W. D genes are given only for firm matches. Part of the rows lack a size; the others show once, few, many or a class for expanded clones.

-	-	TRBV4-3	TRBJ1-6	TGCGCCAGCAGCCAAGCAAATTCACCCCTCCACTTT	CASSQANSPLHF
TRBD2	-	TRBV18	TRBJ2-1	TGTGCCAGCTCACCATTCGGGAGGGGGGTCAGCTCCTACAATGAGCAGTTCTTC	CASSPFGRGVSSYNEQFF
TRBD1	-	TRBV2	TRBJ2-5	TGTGCCAGCAGTGGCGGACAGGGAATGGAGACCCAGTACTTC	CASSGGQGMETQYF
-	-	TRBV4-1	TRBJ2-1	TGCGCCAGCAGCCAACCTCCCTGGACAGATTACAATGAGCAGTTCTTC	CASSQPPWTDYNEQFF
TRBD1	-	TRBV29-1	TRBJ1-1	TGCAGCGCGGAGGGGGCAGGAGGGGAAGCTTTCTTT	CSAEGAGGEAFF
-	-	TRBV6-1	TRBJ1-5	TGTGCCAGCAGTGAAGAGGGGGCCCAGCATTTT	CASSEEGAQHF
-	-	TRBV29-1	TRBJ1-2	TGCAGCGTTGAAGACAGAAACTATGGCTACACCTTC	CSVEDRNYGYTF
TRBD2	-	TRBV4-1	TRBJ2-6	TGCGCCAGCAGACTAGCGACTGGGGCCAACGTCCTGACTTTC	CASRLATGANVLTF
TRBD1	-	TRBV5-8	TRBJ2-3	TGTGCCAGCAGCTTGGATGGAGGACAGGGCACAGATACGCAGTATTTT	CASSLDGGQGTDTQYF
TRBD2	-	TRBV10-3	TRBJ2-3	TGTGCCACCGGACTAGCGGGACCAGATACGCAGTATTTT	CATGLAGPDTQYF
-	-	TRBV4-3	TRBJ1-3	TGCGCCAGCAGCCAAGCAGGGCAGATCTCTGGAAACACCATATATTTT	CASSQAGQISGNTIYF
TRBD2	-	TRBV11-3	TRBJ2-1	TGTGCCAGCAGCCCTGGGGGGGGAGGGGTGTACAATGAGCAGTTCTTC	CASSPGGGGVYNEQFF
-	-	TRBV4-3	TRBJ2-7	TGCGCCAGCAGCCAAGACCCCGGACATAACACCTACGAGCAGTACTTC	CASSQDPGHNTYEQYF
-	-	TRBV7-9	TRBJ2-1	TGTGCCACCCAGGAGGACAATGAGCAGTTCTTC	CATQEDNEQFF
-	-	TRBV18	TRBJ2-7	TGTGCCAGCTCACCAAATAGGGGAAGCGAGCAGTACTTC	CASSPNRGSEQYF
TRBD1	-	TRBV30	TRBJ1-4	TGTGCCTGGAGTAGACAGGGGACTAATGAAAAACTGTTTTTT	CAWSRQGTNEKLFF
TRBD1	-	TRBV30	TRBJ2-7	TGTGCCTGGAGTCGGCAGGGGGTTAACGAGCAGTACTTC	CAWSRQGVNEQYF
TRBD1	-	TRBV7-8	TRBJ1-5	TGTGCCAGCAGCACAAGACAGGGGCGCAATCAGCCCCAGCATTTT	CASSTRQGRNQPQHF
TRBD2	-	TRBV7-2	TRBJ2-7	TGTGCCAGCAGCTGGGGACTAGCGGGAGGGGGGGCCTACGAGCAGTACTTC	CASSWGLAGGGAYEQYF
TRBD2	few	TRBV6-4	TRBJ2-3	TGTGCCAGCAGCGAGCGGGGGGGCACAGATACGCAGTATTTT	CASSERGGTDTQYF
TRBD2	-	TRBV9	TRBJ2-7	TGTGCCAGCAGCCCTGGGGGAGGGACTTTATACGAGCAGTACTTC	CASSPGGGTLYEQYF
TRBD1	-	TRBV6-1	TRBJ1-6	TGTGCCAGCAGTAGGGGACAGGATTATAATTCACCCCTCCACTTT	CASSRGQDYNSPLHF